Shown below are 28 T cell receptor beta chains from a single sample sequenced in a study of spatial heterogeneity in lung cancer. Using its own MiXCR run on the 5' RACE reads, TCRdb lists one record per CDR3 protein. The sample contains tens of thousands of distinct CDR3 sequences, around 6.7% of which appear only once. Time point noted: sample taken at primary tumor resection. Sequencing was performed on whole RNA extracted from tumor and nontumor lung tissue, or from frozen PBMC, and the material was left unsorted. This material consisted of PBMCs, taken at surgery. All receptors derive from a female donor with early-stage non-small cell lung cancer.

This clonotype appeared many times. V is TRBV3-1 and J is TRBJ1-2, with 9 nucleotides matching TRBD1. Losses at the gene ends were 5 bases for V and 4 bases for J; bases not matched to a gene: 5. Germline V gene data show CDR1 as LGHDT and CDR2 as YNNKEL (reference sequence). This CDR3 has 14 residues. For the CDR3, the DNA is TGTGCCAGCAGCACAGGGGGCGAGGCCTATGGCTACACCTTC. Protein sequence: CASSTGGEAYGYTF.

This clonotype was seen ten or more times. The V and J genes are TRBV4-3 and TRBJ2-1; either TRBD1 or TRBD2 may supply D (5 bases each). V gave up 0 bases and J gave up 0 bases, with 9 bases separating them. Per germline, CDR1 LGHNA and CDR2 YSLEER. This CDR3 comprises 16 residues. CDR3 in amino acids: CASSQDWDHSYNEQFF. CDR3 bases: TGCGCCAGCAGCCAAGATTGGGACCACTCCTACAATGAGCAGTTCTTC.

In its sample, this clonotype was seen many times. The rearrangement links TRBV5-1 to TRBJ1-6, with D uncertain. This CDR3 comprises 14 residues. The V gene's germline CDR1 is SGHRS and CDR2 YFSETQ. Trimming took off 2 bases at V and 5 bases at J, with 8 bases between the two ends. In nucleotides, the CDR3 is TGCGCCAGCAGCTTTACTGTAAATAATTCACCCCTCCACTTT. Its translation: CASSFTVNNSPLHF.

This clonotype was counted at least ten times. The DNA for the CDR3 is TGTGCCAGCAGCATACAAGAGACCCAGTACTTC. Translating gives CASSIQETQYF. The chain employs TRBV11-2 and TRBJ2-5; D is unresolved. This CDR3 region has 11 residues. Trimming stripped 5 bases from V and 2 bases from J, with 3 bases between. Looked up from germline, CDR1 is SGHAT and CDR2 is FQNNGV.

This chain joins TRBV6-1 and TRBJ1-4; D unclear. CDR1 and CDR2 (germline): MNHNS, SASEGT. V was cut by 6 bases and J by 0 bases, with 8 bases left in between. This CDR3 is 14 amino acids long. The CDR3 DNA reads as TGTGCCAGCAGGAGGTCAGCAACTAATGAAAAACTGTTTTTT. It yields the protein CASRRSATNEKLFF.

The count of this clonotype is one. The chain joins TRBV20-1 to TRBJ2-3; TRBD2 agrees at 14 bases. The CDR3 extends over 14 amino acids. Germline V gene data show CDR1 as DFQATT and CDR2 as SNEGSKA (reference sequence). V dropped 5 bases and J dropped 5; count of bases not matched to a gene: 3. CDR3 protein: CSASGTSGGDTQYF. DNA for the CDR3: TGCAGTGCTTCTGGGACTAGCGGGGGAGATACGCAGTATTTT.

This clonotype appeared a few times. The junction and the germline gene differ at one end; a read error may be behind it. The CDR3 region is CVSSSPGQGRYNEQFF. DNA of the CDR3: TGTGTCAGCAGCTCACCCGGACAGGGTCGCTACAATGAGCAGTTCTTC. The chain employs TRBV7-9 and TRBJ2-1; TRBD1 agrees at 8 bases. CDR1 and CDR2 (germline): SEHNR, FQNEAQ (reference sequence). The CDR3 is made up of 16 amino acids.

This chain joins TRBV5-4 and TRBJ2-3; 11 bases agree with TRBD2. The CDR3 consists of 14 residues. Germline trimming cut 3 bases from V and 5 bases from J; bases unmatched to any gene: 2. CDR1 is SGHNT and CDR2 is YYREEE in the germline V gene (reference sequence). The CDR3 DNA reads TGTGCCAGCAGCTGGGGGACTAGCGGAGATACGCAGTATTTT. Translating gives CASSWGTSGDTQYF.

This clonotype was recorded many times. One end of the junction does not line up with germline, which may come from a read error. The chain links TRBV13 to TRBJ1-3; no clear D. In germline, CDR1 is PRHDT, CDR2 FYEKMQ (reference sequence). The CDR3 extends over 11 amino acids. CDR3 coding DNA: TGTGCCAGCAGCTTCGGGAGGTCGCTTAATTTT. This gives the protein CASSFGRSLNF.

This clonotype occurred many times. The chain couples TRBV6-2 or TRBV6-3 to TRBJ2-1, with 7 bases identical to TRBD2. V lost 0 bases, J lost 4 bases, and 9 bases stayed unmatched. The CDR3 runs 17 residues. Looked up from germline, CDR1 is MNHEY and CDR2 is SVGEGT. CDR3 sequence: CASSYSSLSGVYNEQFF. The CDR3 DNA sequence: TGTGCCAGCAGTTACTCGAGCTTAAGCGGGGTATACAATGAGCAGTTCTTC.

The chain carries TRBV15 and TRBJ2-3; TRBD1 or TRBD2 may be the D gene (5 bases each). Looked up from germline, CDR1 is LNHNV and CDR2 is YYDKDF (reference sequence). Trimming took 1 base from V and 3 from J, leaving 11 bases between them. The CDR3 is made up of 15 amino acids. The CDR3: CATSRGGISTDTQYF. CDR3 DNA: TGTGCCACCAGCAGAGGGGGGATATCGACAGATACGCAGTATTTT.

This clonotype was found many times. The CDR3 loop is CASSFTGGSYEQYF. CDR3 sequence (DNA): TGTGCCAGCAGCTTCACGGGGGGTTCCTACGAGCAGTACTTC. The genes are TRBV7-2 and TRBJ2-7; 7 nucleotides align to TRBD2. The J segment lost 1 base and the V segment lost 3 bases, leaving 3 bases of the junction unmatched. Germline assignment: CDR1 SGHTA and CDR2 FQGNSA. The CDR3 contains 14 residues.

This clonotype has at least ten counts. The rearrangement uses TRBV6-2 or TRBV6-3 and TRBJ2-5, with D possibly TRBD2 on 7 matching bases. The germline V and J ends were trimmed by 4 bases and 4 bases, with 13 bases remaining between them. This CDR3 is 14 amino acids long. CDR1 is MNHEY, CDR2 SVGEGT, per germline. DNA of the CDR3: TGTGCCAGCAGTTCTGGGGGGGCCGGAGAGACCCAGTACTTC. Translated, it gives CASSSGGAGETQYF.

This clonotype occurred a few times. The chain uses TRBV2 and TRBJ2-3, with D tentatively TRBD2 (6 bases). Trimming removed 7 bases at V and 3 bases at J, with 11 bases between. The length of the CDR3 is 13 residues. Germline assignment: CDR1 SNHLY and CDR2 FYNNEI. CDR3 nucleotide sequence: TGTGCCAGCAAGTTTGCGGGAACAGATACGCAGTATTTT. It encodes CASKFAGTDTQYF.

The sample holds many counts of this clonotype. The chain has TRBV29-1 and TRBJ1-2, with TRBD1 matching over 9 bases. After removal of 4 bases from V and 4 bases from J, the junction contained 4 bases not matched to a gene. Germline V gene sequence: CDR1 SQVTM, CDR2 ANQGSEA. The CDR3 extends over 13 amino acids. In nucleotides, the CDR3 is TGCAGCGTTGGAGGGGGACAGGGCTATGGCTACACCTTC. It yields the protein CSVGGGQGYGYTF. The entire variable domain, with the rest obtained from reference TRBV29-1 and TRBJ1-2, is as follows: SAVISQKPSRDICQRGTSLTIQCQVDSQVTMMFWYRQQPGQSLTLIATANQGSEATYESGFVIDKFPISRPNLTFSTLTVSNMSPEDSSIYLCSVGGGQGYGYTFGSGTRLTVV.

There are many counts of this clonotype. The V and J genes are TRBV28 and TRBJ2-7, with TRBD1 as a possible D gene (6 bases). V gave up 2 bases and J gave up 2 bases, with 13 bases separating them. This CDR3 spans 15 amino acids. From germline, CDR1 is MDHEN and CDR2 SYDVKM. The CDR3 spells CASSLPGARTYEQYF. The CDR3 nucleotides read TGTGCCAGCAGTTTACCAGGGGCCAGGACCTACGAGCAGTACTTC.

This sequence joins TRBV7-2 and TRBJ2-7; D unresolved. Deletions cut 5 bases from V and 2 bases from J, with 13 bases between. This CDR3 is built from 14 residues. CDR1 is SGHTA, CDR2 FQGNSA, per germline. CDR3 in amino acids: CASSAARTAYEQYF. The CDR3 DNA reads as TGTGCCAGCAGCGCAGCCAGGACCGCCTACGAGCAGTACTTC.

This clonotype was detected many times. V and J are TRBV20-1 and TRBJ2-5, with no clear D. The CDR3 spans 11 residues. Germline V gene lookup returns CDR1 DFQATT and CDR2 SNEGSKA (reference sequence). The CDR3 coding sequence is TGCATCCTCCTCGTGGGGGAGACCCAGTACTTC. Translating gives CILLVGETQYF.

This clonotype was seen repeatedly, ten times or more. J is TRBJ1-1 and V is TRBV5-1; D gene unclear. V dropped 1 base and J dropped 1 base, with 8 bases sitting between them. CDR1 SGHRS and CDR2 YFSETQ come from the germline V gene. The CDR3 runs to 14 residues. CDR3 sequence reads: CASSLRGPNTEAFF. DNA for the CDR3: TGCGCCAGCAGCTTGCGGGGTCCGAACACTGAAGCTTTCTTT.

There are many counts of this clonotype. The rearrangement uses TRBV3-1 and TRBJ2-5, with a weak D call TRBD1 (6 bases). CDR3 size: 16 residues. V gave up 0 bases and J gave up 0 bases, with 11 bases separating them. The V gene's germline CDR1 is LGHDT and CDR2 YNNKEL (reference sequence). The CDR3 reads CASSQDVGHHQETQYF. The DNA for the CDR3 is TGTGCCAGCAGCCAAGATGTGGGACATCACCAAGAGACCCAGTACTTC.

At least ten counts were recorded for this clonotype. The V gene is TRBV30, the J gene TRBJ1-1; no clear D. The CDR3 extends over 11 amino acids. Between the trimmed V and J ends, which lost 4 bases and 3 bases, there was a span of 6 bases. Germline-derived CDR1 and CDR2 are GTSNPN and SVGIG (reference sequence). The CDR3 is CAWTPHTEAFF. In nucleotides, the CDR3 is TGTGCCTGGACACCTCACACTGAAGCTTTCTTT.

Turning to this clonotype: Mismatch with germline at one junction end may stem from a read error. The chain couples TRBV9 to TRBJ2-2, with 7 nucleotides matching TRBD1. Germline V CDR1 and CDR2: SGDLS, YYNGEE. The CDR3 is made up of 14 amino acids. The CDR3 DNA reads TGTGCCAGCAGTACGACAGGGAACCCCGGGGAGCTGTTTTTT. Its translation: CASSTTGNPGELFF. The full variable domain, in which reference TRBV9 and TRBJ2-2 provide the parts outside the CDR3, is DSGVTQTPKHLITATGQRVTLRCSPRSGDLSVYWYQQSLDQGLQFLIQYYNGEERAKGNILERFSAQQFPDLHSELNLSSLELGDSALYFCASSTTGNPGELFFGEGSRLTVL.

This clonotype was detected ten times or more. This rearrangement joins TRBV6-5 to TRBJ1-2, with no clear D. Germline V gene lookup returns CDR1 MNHEY and CDR2 SVGAGI. CDR3 length equals 15 residues. The V end lost 0 bases, the J end lost 3 bases, and 11 bases lay between the germline ends. The CDR3 nucleotides read TGTGCCAGCAGTTACTCGGGTGCCGGGCACTATGGCTACACCTTC. It translates to CASSYSGAGHYGYTF.

In this sample, this clonotype turned up many times. The chain joins TRBV28 to TRBJ2-7; D not certain. This CDR3 region has 11 residues. Trimming took 6 bases from V and 3 from J, leaving 6 bases between them. Germline CDR1 and CDR2: MDHEN and SYDVKM. The CDR3 DNA is TGTGCCAGCAGGAACAACTACGAGCAGTACTTC. Protein: CASRNNYEQYF.

This clonotype was seen a few times. The chain employs TRBV18 and TRBJ2-3; no reliable D call. The CDR3 has 15 amino acids. V shed 6 bases and J shed 1 base, with 14 bases lying between them. Germline V gene lookup returns CDR1 KGHSH and CDR2 LQKENI. CDR3 DNA: TGTGCCAGCTCCCTTTCCCCGGAAGGCACAGATACGCAGTATTTT. This codes for CASSLSPEGTDTQYF.

This clonotype was seen at least ten times. The J gene is TRBJ2-2, the V gene TRBV6-5; D perhaps matches TRBD2 (6 bases). Trimming removed 4 bases from V and 0 bases from J, with 15 bases in between. Germline V gene lookup returns CDR1 MNHEY and CDR2 SVGAGI. This CDR3 is built from 17 residues. The CDR3 protein is CASSWDRRGANTGELFF. Written as DNA, the CDR3 is TGTGCCAGCAGTTGGGACCGGCGGGGCGCGAACACCGGGGAGCTGTTTTTT.

This clonotype showed up many times. The chain combines TRBV7-2 with TRBJ2-2; 8 bases align to TRBD2. Germline CDR1 and CDR2: SGHTA and FQGNSA. CDR3 length: 15 residues. The trim removed 5 bases at V and 5 bases at J, leaving 7 bases unmatched. CDR3 DNA sequence: TGTGCCAGCAGCGCCGGGACTAGGAGGACCGGGGAGCTGTTTTTT. Its protein is CASSAGTRRTGELFF. Drawing the rest from reference TRBV7-2 and TRBJ2-2, the complete variable domain is GAGVSQSPSNKVTEKGKDVELRCDPISGHTALYWYRQSLGQGLEFLIYFQGNSAPDKSGLPSDRFSAERTGGSVSTLTIQRTQQEDSAVYLCASSAGTRRTGELFFGEGSRLTVL.

This clonotype was found many times. The chain couples TRBV29-1 to TRBJ1-2, with D possibly TRBD1 on 6 matching bases. CDR1 is SQVTM and CDR2 is ANQGSEA in the germline V gene. The CDR3 contains 14 residues. Trimming stripped 6 bases from V and 2 bases from J, with 16 bases between. CDR3 residues: CSVLPGHRNYGYTF. CDR3 in DNA: TGCAGCGTACTTCCGGGACACCGAAACTATGGCTACACCTTC.